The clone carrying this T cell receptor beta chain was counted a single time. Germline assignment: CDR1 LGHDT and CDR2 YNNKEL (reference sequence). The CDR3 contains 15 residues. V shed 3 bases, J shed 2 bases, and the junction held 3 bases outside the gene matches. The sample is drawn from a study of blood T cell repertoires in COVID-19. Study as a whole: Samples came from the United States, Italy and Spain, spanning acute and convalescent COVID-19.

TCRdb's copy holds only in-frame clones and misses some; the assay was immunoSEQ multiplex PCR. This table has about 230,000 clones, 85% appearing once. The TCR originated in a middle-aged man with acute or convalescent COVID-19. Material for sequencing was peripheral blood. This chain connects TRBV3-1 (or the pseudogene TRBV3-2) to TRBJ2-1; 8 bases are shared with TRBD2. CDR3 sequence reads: CASSQRRGAYNEQFF. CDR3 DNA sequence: TGTGCCAGCAGCCAGCGGCGGGGGGCCTACAATGAGCAGTTCTTC.